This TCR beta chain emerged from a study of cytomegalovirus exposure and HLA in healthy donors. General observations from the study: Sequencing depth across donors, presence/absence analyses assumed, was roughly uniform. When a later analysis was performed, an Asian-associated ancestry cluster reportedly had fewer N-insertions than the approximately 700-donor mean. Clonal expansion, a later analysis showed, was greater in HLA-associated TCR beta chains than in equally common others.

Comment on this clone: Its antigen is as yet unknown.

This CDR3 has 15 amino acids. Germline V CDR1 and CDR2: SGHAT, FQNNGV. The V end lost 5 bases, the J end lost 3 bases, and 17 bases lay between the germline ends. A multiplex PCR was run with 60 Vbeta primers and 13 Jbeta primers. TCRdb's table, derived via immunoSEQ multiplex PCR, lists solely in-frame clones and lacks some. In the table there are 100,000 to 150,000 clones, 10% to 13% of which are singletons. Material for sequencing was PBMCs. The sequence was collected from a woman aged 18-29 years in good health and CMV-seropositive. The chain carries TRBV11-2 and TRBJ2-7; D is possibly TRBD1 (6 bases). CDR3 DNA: TGTGCCAGCAGCACTACCACAGGGAGAGTCTACGAGCAGTACTTC. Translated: CASSTTTGRVYEQYF.